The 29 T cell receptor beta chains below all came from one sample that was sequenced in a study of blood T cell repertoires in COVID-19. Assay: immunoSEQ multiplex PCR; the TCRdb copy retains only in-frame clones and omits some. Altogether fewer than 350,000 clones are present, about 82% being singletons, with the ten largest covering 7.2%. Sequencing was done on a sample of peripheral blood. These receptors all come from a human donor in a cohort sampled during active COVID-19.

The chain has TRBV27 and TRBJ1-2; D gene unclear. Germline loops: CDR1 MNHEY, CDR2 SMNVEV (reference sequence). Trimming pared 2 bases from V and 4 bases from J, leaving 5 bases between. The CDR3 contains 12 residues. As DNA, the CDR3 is TGTGCCAGCAGTTTAGCAGGCTATGGCTACACCTTC. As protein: CASSLAGYGYTF.

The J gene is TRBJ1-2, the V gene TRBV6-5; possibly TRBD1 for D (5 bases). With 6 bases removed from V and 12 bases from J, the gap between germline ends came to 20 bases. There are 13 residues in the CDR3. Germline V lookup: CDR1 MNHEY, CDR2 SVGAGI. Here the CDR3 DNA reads TGTGCCAGCAGCCGGACCGGACGGGAGGGGAACACCTTC. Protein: CASSRTGREGNTF.

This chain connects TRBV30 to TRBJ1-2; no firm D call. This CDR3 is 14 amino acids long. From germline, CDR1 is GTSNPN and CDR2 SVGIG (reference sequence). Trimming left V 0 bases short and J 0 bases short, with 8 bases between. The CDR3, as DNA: TGTGCCTGGAGTGTATTCCCATCTAACTATGGCTACACCTTC. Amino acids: CAWSVFPSNYGYTF.

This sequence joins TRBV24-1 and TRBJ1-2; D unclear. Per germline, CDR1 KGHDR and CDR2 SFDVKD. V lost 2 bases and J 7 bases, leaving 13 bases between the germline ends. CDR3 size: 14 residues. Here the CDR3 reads CATSDSDKVVGYTF. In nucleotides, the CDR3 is TGTGCCACCAGTGATTCCGACAAGGTGGTTGGCTACACCTTC.

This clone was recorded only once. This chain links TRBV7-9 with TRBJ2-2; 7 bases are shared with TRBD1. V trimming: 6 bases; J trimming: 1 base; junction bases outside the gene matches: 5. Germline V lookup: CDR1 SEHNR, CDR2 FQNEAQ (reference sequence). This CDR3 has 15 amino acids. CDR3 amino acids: CASSRQGRNTGELFF. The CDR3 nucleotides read TGTGCCAGCAGTCGACAGGGTAGGAACACCGGGGAGCTGTTTTTT.

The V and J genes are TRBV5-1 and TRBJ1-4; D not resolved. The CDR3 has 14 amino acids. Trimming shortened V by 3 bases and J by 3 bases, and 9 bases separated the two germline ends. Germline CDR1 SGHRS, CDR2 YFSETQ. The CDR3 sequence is CASSSSPANEKLFF. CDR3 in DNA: TGCGCCAGCAGCTCTAGCCCAGCTAATGAAAAACTGTTTTTT. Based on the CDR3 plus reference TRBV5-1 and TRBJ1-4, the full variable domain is KAGVTQTPRYLIKTRGQQVTLSCSPISGHRSVSWYQQTPGQGLQFLFEYFSETQRNKGNFPGRFSGRQFSNSRSEMNVSTLELGDSALYLCASSSSPANEKLFFGSGTQLSVL.

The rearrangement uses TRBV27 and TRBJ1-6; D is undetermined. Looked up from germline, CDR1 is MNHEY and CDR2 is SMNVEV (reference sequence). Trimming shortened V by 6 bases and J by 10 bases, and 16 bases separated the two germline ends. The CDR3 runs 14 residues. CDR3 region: CASSEWEGFSPLHF. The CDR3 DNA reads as TGTGCCAGCAGCGAATGGGAGGGTTTCTCACCCCTCCACTTT.

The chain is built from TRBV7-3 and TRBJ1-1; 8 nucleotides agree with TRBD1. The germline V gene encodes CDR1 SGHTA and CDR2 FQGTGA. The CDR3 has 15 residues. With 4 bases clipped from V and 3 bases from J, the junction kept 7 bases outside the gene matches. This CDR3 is CASSSSGGLDTEAFF. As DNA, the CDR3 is TGTGCCAGCAGCTCTTCAGGGGGCTTGGACACTGAAGCTTTCTTT.

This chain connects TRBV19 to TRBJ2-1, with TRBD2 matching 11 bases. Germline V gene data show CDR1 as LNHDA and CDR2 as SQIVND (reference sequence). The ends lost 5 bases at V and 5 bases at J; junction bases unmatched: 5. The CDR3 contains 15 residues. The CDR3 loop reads CASSPGTSGNNEQFF. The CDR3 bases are TGTGCCAGTAGTCCCGGGACTAGCGGTAACAATGAGCAGTTCTTC. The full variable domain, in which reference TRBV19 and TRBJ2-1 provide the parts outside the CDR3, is DGGITQSPKYLFRKEGQNVTLSCEQNLNHDAMYWYRQDPGQGLRLIYYSQIVNDFQKGDIAEGYSVSREKKESFPLTVTSAQKNPTAFYLCASSPGTSGNNEQFFGPGTRLTVL.

CDR3 in amino acids: CASSEALGEAGNTIYF. The DNA for the CDR3 is TGTGCCAGCAGTGAAGCGCTCGGGGAAGCTGGAAACACCATATATTTT. The J gene is TRBJ1-3, the V gene TRBV6-1; D unclear. Trimming removed 0 bases from V and 2 bases from J, with 11 bases in between. The CDR3 is 16 residues long. Germline V gene lookup returns CDR1 MNHNS and CDR2 SASEGT.

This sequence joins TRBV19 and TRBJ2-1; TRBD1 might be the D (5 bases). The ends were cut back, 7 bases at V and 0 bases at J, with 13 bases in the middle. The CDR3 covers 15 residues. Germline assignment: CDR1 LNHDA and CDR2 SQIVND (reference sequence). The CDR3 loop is CASTPSTGSYNEQFF. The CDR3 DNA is TGTGCCAGTACCCCCTCTACAGGCTCCTACAATGAGCAGTTCTTC. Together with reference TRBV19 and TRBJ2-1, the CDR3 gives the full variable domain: DGGITQSPKYLFRKEGQNVTLSCEQNLNHDAMYWYRQDPGQGLRLIYYSQIVNDFQKGDIAEGYSVSREKKESFPLTVTSAQKNPTAFYLCASTPSTGSYNEQFFGPGTRLTVL.

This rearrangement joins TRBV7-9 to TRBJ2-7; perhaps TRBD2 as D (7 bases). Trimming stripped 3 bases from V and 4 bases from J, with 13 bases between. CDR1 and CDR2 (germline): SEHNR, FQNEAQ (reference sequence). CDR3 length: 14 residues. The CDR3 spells CASSLGGQTYEQYF. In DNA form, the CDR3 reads TGTGCCAGCAGCTTGGGGGGGCAGACTTACGAGCAGTACTTC.

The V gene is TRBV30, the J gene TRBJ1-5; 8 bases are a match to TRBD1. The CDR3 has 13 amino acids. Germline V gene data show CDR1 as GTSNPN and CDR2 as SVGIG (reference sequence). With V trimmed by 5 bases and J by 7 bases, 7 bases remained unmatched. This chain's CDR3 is CAWATGAGQPQHF. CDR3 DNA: TGTGCCTGGGCGACAGGGGCTGGGCAGCCCCAGCATTTT.

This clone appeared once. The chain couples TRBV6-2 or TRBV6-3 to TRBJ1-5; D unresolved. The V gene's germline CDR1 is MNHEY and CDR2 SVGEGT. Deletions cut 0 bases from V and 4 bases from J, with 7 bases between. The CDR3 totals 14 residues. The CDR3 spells CASSYSVVNQPQHF. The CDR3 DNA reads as TGTGCCAGCAGTTACTCCGTTGTTAATCAGCCCCAGCATTTT.

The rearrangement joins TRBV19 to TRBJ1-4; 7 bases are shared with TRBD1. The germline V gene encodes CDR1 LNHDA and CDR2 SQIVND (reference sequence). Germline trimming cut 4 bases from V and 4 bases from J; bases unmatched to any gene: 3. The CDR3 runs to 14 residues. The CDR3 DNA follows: TGTGCCAGTAGTACAGGGGGGCATAATGAAAAACTGTTTTTT. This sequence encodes CASSTGGHNEKLFF.

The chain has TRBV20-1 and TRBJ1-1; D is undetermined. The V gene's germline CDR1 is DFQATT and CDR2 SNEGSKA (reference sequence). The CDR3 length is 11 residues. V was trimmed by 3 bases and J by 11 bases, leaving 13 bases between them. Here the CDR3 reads CSASWAVLAFF. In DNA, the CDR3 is TGCAGTGCTAGTTGGGCAGTTCTGGCTTTCTTT.

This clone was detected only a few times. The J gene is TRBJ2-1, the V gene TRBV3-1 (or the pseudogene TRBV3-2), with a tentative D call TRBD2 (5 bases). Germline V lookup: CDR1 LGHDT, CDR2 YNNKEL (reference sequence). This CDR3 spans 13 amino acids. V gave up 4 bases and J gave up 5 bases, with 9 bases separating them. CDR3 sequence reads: CASSLDFDNEQFF. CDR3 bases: TGTGCCAGCAGCCTGGACTTTGACAATGAGCAGTTCTTC.

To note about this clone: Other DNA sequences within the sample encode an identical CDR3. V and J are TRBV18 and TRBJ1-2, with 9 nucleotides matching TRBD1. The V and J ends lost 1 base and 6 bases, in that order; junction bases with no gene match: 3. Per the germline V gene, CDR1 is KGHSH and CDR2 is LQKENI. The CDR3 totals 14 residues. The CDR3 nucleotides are TGTGCCAGCTCACCACTGGGACAGGGAGATGGCTACACCTTC. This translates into CASSPLGQGDGYTF.

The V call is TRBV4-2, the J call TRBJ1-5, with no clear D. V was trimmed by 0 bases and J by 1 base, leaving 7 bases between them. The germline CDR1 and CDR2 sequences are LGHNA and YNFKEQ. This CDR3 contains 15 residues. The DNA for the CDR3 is TGTGCCAGCAGCCAAGATCACGGGAGCAATCAGCCCCAGCATTTT. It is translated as CASSQDHGSNQPQHF.

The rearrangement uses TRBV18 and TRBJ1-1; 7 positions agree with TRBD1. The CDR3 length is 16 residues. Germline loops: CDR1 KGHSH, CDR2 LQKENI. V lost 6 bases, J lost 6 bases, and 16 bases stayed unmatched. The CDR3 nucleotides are TGTGCCAGCTCCAAACCACCAGGGGGAATACTACCTGAAGCTTTCTTT. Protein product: CASSKPPGGILPEAFF.

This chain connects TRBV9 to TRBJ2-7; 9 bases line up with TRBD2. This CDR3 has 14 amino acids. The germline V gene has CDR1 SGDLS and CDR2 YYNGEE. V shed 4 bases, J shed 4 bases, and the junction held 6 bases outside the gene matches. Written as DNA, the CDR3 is TGTGCCAGCAGCCCGCAGACTAGCGGATACGAGCAGTACTTC. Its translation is CASSPQTSGYEQYF.

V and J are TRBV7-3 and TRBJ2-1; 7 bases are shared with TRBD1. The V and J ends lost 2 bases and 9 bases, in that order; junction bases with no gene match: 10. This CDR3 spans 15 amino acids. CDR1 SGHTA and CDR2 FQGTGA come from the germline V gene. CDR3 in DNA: TGTGCCAGCAGCTTATTTTATAGCCCAGGGGGTGAGCAGTTCTTC. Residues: CASSLFYSPGGEQFF. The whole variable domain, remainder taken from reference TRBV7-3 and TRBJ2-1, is GAGVSQTPSNKVTEKGKYVELRCDPISGHTALYWYRQSLGQGPEFLIYFQGTGAADDSGLPNDRFFAVRPEGSVSTLKIQRTERGDSAVYLCASSLFYSPGGEQFFGPGTRLTVL.

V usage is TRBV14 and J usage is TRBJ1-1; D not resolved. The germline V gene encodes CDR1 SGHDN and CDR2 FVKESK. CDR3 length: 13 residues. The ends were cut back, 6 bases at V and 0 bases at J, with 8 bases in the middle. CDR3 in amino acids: CASRQSVNTEAFF. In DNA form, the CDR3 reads TGTGCCAGCAGACAATCGGTGAACACTGAAGCTTTCTTT.

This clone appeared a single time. CDR3: CASSSGLAGFTDTQYF. In DNA form, the CDR3 reads TGTGCCAGCAGCTCCGGACTAGCGGGGTTCACAGATACGCAGTATTTT. J is TRBJ2-3 and V is TRBV7-3; 12 nucleotides align to TRBD2. Germline assignment: CDR1 SGHTA and CDR2 FQGTGA. This CDR3 has 16 amino acids. The trim removed 4 bases at V and 2 bases at J, leaving 4 bases unmatched.

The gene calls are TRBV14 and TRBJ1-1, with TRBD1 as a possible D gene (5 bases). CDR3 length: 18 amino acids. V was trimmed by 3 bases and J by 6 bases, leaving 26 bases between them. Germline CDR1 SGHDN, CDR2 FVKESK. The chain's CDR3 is CASSHIQAGRVLIPEAFF. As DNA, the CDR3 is TGTGCCAGCAGCCATATACAAGCGGGGCGGGTTCTTATCCCTGAAGCTTTCTTT.

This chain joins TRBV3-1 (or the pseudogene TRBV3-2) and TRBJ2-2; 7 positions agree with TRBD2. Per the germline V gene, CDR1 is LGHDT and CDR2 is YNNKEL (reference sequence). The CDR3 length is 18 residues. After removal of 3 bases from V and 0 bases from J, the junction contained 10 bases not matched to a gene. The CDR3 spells CASSHDLGEGPNTGELFF. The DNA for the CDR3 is TGTGCCAGCAGCCATGACCTCGGGGAGGGCCCGAACACCGGGGAGCTGTTTTTT.

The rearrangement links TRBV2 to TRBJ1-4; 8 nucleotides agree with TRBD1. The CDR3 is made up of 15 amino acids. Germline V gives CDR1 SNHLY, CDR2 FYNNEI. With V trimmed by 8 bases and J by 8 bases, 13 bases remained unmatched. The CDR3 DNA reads TGTGCCAGCTCGACAGGGGACCCCTTACGGGAAAAACTGTTTTTT. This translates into CASSTGDPLREKLFF. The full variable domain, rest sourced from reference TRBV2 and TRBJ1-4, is EPEVTQTPSHQVTQMGQEVILRCVPISNHLYFYWYRQILGQKVEFLVSFYNNEISEKSEIFDDQFSVERPDGSNFTLKIRSTKLEDSAMYFCASSTGDPLREKLFFGSGTQLSVL.

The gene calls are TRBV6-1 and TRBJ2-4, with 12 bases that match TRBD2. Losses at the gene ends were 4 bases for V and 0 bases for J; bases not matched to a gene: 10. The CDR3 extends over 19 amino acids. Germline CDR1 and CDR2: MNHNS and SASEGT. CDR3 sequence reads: CASSVLAGGIKLAKNIQYF. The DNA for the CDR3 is TGTGCCAGCAGTGTCCTAGCGGGGGGGATTAAACTAGCCAAAAACATTCAGTACTTC.

The CDR3 here is CATSEAGTKLAGELFF. CDR3 nucleotides: TGTGCCACCAGTGAGGCCGGGACTAAGTTGGCCGGGGAGCTGTTTTTT. The gene calls are TRBV24-1 and TRBJ2-2, with 7 bases aligning to TRBD2. The V segment lost 4 bases and the J segment 6 bases; nucleotides outside the gene matches: 10. Germline assignment: CDR1 KGHDR and CDR2 SFDVKD. This CDR3 is 16 amino acids long.